This T cell receptor beta chain was retrieved from a study of CD8 T cells in Susac syndrome. Study-level background: The Susac syndrome patients were therapy-naive, on corticosteroids, or on intravenous immunoglobulin alone at blood draw.

Random hexamers primed reverse transcription of roughly 0.5 to 1 ug RNA. Across 54 Vbeta and 13 Jbeta, immunoSEQ multiplex PCR amplified TCR beta CDR3. MiXCR was run by TCRdb on the immunoSEQ multiplex PCR reads, yielding one entry per CDR3 protein. The sample includes over 150,000 distinct CDR3 sequences, just under 95% seen only once; the top ten take 0.095% to 0.1%. The CDR3 is 13 residues long. Germline V lookup: CDR1 SGHRS, CDR2 YFSETQ. V was pared by 0 bases and J by 0 bases, with 3 bases between. The sample comprised CD4+ T cells from PBMCs. This receptor was obtained from a human donor with Susac syndrome. The V call is TRBV5-1, the J call TRBJ1-1, with D hard to call. The CDR3 sequence: CASSLEVNTEAFF. DNA of the CDR3: TGCGCCAGCAGCTTGGAGGTGAACACTGAAGCTTTCTTT.